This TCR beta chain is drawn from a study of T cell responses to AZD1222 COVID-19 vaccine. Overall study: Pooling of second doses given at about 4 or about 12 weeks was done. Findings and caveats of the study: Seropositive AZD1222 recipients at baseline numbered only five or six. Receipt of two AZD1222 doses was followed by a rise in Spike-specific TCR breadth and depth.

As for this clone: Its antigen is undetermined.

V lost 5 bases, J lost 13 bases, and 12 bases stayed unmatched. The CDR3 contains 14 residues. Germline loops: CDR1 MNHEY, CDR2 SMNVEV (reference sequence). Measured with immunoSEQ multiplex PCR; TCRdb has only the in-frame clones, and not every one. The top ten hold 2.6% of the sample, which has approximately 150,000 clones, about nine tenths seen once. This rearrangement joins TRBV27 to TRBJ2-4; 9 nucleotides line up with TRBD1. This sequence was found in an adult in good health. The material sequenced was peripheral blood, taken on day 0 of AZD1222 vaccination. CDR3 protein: CASSTTRDREVQYF. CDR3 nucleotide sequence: TGTGCCAGCAGTACGACGAGGGACAGGGAAGTCCAGTACTTC.